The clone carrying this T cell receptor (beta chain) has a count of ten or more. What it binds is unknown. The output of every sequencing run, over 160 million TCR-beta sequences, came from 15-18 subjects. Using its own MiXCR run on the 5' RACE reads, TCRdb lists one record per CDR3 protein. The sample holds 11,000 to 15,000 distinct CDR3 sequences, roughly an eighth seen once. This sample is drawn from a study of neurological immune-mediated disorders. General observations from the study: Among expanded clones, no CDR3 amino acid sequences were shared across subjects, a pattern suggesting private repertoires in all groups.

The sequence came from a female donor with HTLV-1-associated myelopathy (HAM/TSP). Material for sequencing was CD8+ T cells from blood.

Here the CDR3 reads CASRPPTSGSQNEQFF. CDR3 nucleotides: TGCGCCAGCAGACCACCGACTAGCGGGAGTCAAAATGAGCAGTTCTTC. V usage is TRBV5-1 and J usage is TRBJ2-1; 12 bases line up with TRBD2. This CDR3 contains 16 residues. Germline CDR1 SGHRS, CDR2 YFSETQ. With V trimmed by 5 bases and J by 7 bases, 10 bases remained unmatched.